This TCR beta chain was found in a study of technical replicates of blood from several donors. The assay was immunoSEQ multiplex PCR, and TCRdb's table has in-frame clones only and misses some. The table has about 73,000 clones, over 90% seen once. V gave up 1 base and J gave up 4 bases; unmatched junction bases: 3. Per germline, CDR1 LNHDA and CDR2 SQIVND (reference sequence). CDR3 length: 14 amino acids. The sample taken for sequencing was PBMCs. The sequence was obtained from a human donor in good health. Some clones in this sample may be carry-over from other donors' samples. The genes are TRBV19 and TRBJ2-7; 8 positions agree with TRBD1. The CDR3 DNA reads as TGTGCCAGTAGTATAGGAACAGGGGGTTACGAGCAGTACTTC. Residues: CASSIGTGGYEQYF.